These 23 T cell receptor beta chains were all obtained from the same sample, sequenced in a study of cytomegalovirus exposure and HLA in healthy donors. Vbeta (60) and Jbeta (13) primers were used in the PCR. The data were produced by immunoSEQ multiplex PCR, yet TCRdb's version contains in-frame clones alone and is incomplete. The sample consists of tens of thousands of clones, about 75% of them appearing once. The sample comprised PBMCs. All receptors derive from a man aged 35 to 55 in good health and CMV-seronegative.

V is TRBV9 and J is TRBJ2-5; TRBD2 might be the D (6 bases). The closer fit of TRBJ2-7 to the DNA end suggests the J call may be wrong. The V gene's germline CDR1 is SGDLS and CDR2 YYNGEE. The CDR3 is 15 amino acids. Here the CDR3 DNA reads TGTGCCAGCAGCTTAGGCCCGGGAGAGAGGTACGAGCAGTACTTC. It yields the protein CASSLGPGERYEQYF.

The chain links TRBV19 to TRBJ2-1, with 7 bases aligning to TRBD2. With 3 bases clipped from V and 3 bases from J, the junction kept 8 bases outside the gene matches. CDR1 is LNHDA, CDR2 SQIVND, per germline (reference sequence). The CDR3 contains 16 residues. The CDR3 sequence is CASSMGPSGSYNEQFF. Written as DNA, the CDR3 is TGTGCCAGTAGTATGGGGCCTAGCGGTAGCTACAATGAGCAGTTCTTC.

The V call is TRBV7-2, the J call TRBJ1-5; the match to TRBD1 covers 8 bases. The CDR3 runs 15 residues. Germline V lookup: CDR1 SGHTA, CDR2 FQGNSA. J was trimmed by 0 bases and V by 5 bases; bases with no gene match: 3. In DNA, the CDR3 is TGTGCCAGCAGCGCCGACAGGGGTAGCAATCAGCCCCAGCATTTT. Its translation is CASSADRGSNQPQHF.

The chain has TRBV28 and TRBJ1-6; D not resolved. The V end was cut by 6 bases, the J end by 0 bases, with 18 bases between. Germline CDR1 is MDHEN and CDR2 is SYDVKM. The CDR3 extends over 18 amino acids. This CDR3 reads CASSPWPGSASYNSPLHF. The CDR3 DNA reads as TGTGCCAGCAGCCCCTGGCCAGGTAGTGCCTCCTATAATTCACCCCTCCACTTT.

The V call is TRBV28, the J call TRBJ1-2; 10 bases agree with TRBD1. CDR3 size: 18 residues. CDR1 and CDR2 (germline): MDHEN, SYDVKM. After removal of 6 bases from V and 0 bases from J, the junction contained 13 bases not matched to a gene. CDR3 loop: CASRLPPGQGTSNYGYTF. CDR3 nucleotides: TGTGCCAGCAGATTACCGCCGGGACAGGGGACATCTAACTATGGCTACACCTTC.

The rearrangement uses TRBV27 and TRBJ2-7, with 7 bases lining up with TRBD2. The CDR3 spans 14 residues. Germline V gene data show CDR1 as MNHEY and CDR2 as SMNVEV (reference sequence). V shed 3 bases and J 6 bases; nucleotides not matched to a gene: 8. The CDR3 sequence is CASSFKRDRREQYF. The CDR3 region has the DNA TGTGCCAGCAGTTTTAAGCGGGACCGACGCGAGCAGTACTTC.

The CDR3 loop is CASRASGVQETQYF. The DNA for the CDR3 is TGCGCCAGCAGGGCTAGCGGGGTACAAGAGACCCAGTACTTC. The chain combines TRBV5-1 with TRBJ2-5, with TRBD2 matching 9 bases. The CDR3 extends over 14 amino acids. V was clipped by 5 bases and J by 2 bases; unmatched bases: 4. From germline, CDR1 is SGHRS and CDR2 YFSETQ.

The CDR3 bases are TGCGCCAGCAGCTTGGTCCCAGGGGATGGTACAGATACGCAGTATTTT. Its translation: CASSLVPGDGTDTQYF. The rearrangement joins TRBV5-1 to TRBJ2-3; possible D gene TRBD1, 6 bases. The CDR3 has 16 residues. CDR1 and CDR2 (germline): SGHRS, YFSETQ. The V end lost 0 bases, the J end lost 3 bases, and 14 bases lay between the germline ends.

This clone appeared a few times. The V gene is TRBV5-1, the J gene TRBJ1-1; D gene ambiguous. Germline values: CDR1 SGHRS, CDR2 YFSETQ. The CDR3 is made up of 15 amino acids. V lost 0 bases and J 0 bases, leaving 9 bases between the germline ends. CDR3 DNA: TGCGCCAGCAGCTTGGACGGGAAGATGAACACTGAAGCTTTCTTT. Its protein is CASSLDGKMNTEAFF.

This chain links TRBV11-2 with TRBJ2-3; D might be TRBD2 (7 bases). Germline CDR1 SGHAT, CDR2 FQNNGV. With 5 bases removed from V and 9 bases from J, the gap between germline ends came to 15 bases. The CDR3 is made up of 13 amino acids. The CDR3 spells CASSLRGGGTQYF. The DNA for the CDR3 is TGTGCCAGCAGCCTTCGAGGGGGAGGGACGCAGTATTTT. The full variable domain, its missing parts supplied by reference TRBV11-2 and TRBJ2-3, is EAGVAQSPRYKIIEKRQSVAFWCNPISGHATLYWYQQILGQGPKLLIQFQNNGVVDDSQLPKDRFSAERLKGVDSTLKIQPAKLEDSAVYLCASSLRGGGTQYFGPGTRLTVL.

This clone came up once. J is TRBJ2-2 and V is TRBV7-6, with 8 bases that match TRBD2. The germline gives CDR1 SGHVS, CDR2 FNYEAQ. The CDR3 runs to 16 residues. Losses at the gene ends were 1 base for V and 7 bases for J; bases not matched to a gene: 8. CDR3 DNA: TGTGCCAGCAGCTTAGAGAGCGGGAGCGGGTTCGGGGAGCTGTTTTTT. This sequence encodes CASSLESGSGFGELFF.

The V and J genes are TRBV18 and TRBJ1-5; D gene unclear. V was trimmed by 2 bases and J by 1 base, leaving 6 bases between them. Germline V CDR1 and CDR2: KGHSH, LQKENI. The CDR3 has 14 residues. CDR3 region: CASSPGQSNQPQHF. The CDR3 DNA reads as TGTGCCAGCTCACCAGGCCAGAGCAATCAGCCCCAGCATTTT.

The chain joins TRBV28 to TRBJ2-7; TRBD1 is a possible D gene (6 bases). The ends were cut back, 6 bases at V and 0 bases at J, with 12 bases in the middle. Looked up from germline, CDR1 is MDHEN and CDR2 is SYDVKM. The CDR3 spans 14 residues. CDR3: CASRVRGSSYEQYF. For the CDR3, the DNA is TGTGCCAGCAGGGTCAGGGGAAGCTCCTACGAGCAGTACTTC.

The CDR3 DNA sequence: TGTGCCAGCAGTGACAGACGGCTAGAGACCCAGTACTTC. Translated, it gives CASSDRRLETQYF. The chain recombines TRBV9 with TRBJ2-5; D may be TRBD1 (5 bases). The germline V and J ends were trimmed by 5 bases and 4 bases, with 12 bases remaining between them. The CDR3 runs 13 residues. Germline values: CDR1 SGDLS, CDR2 YYNGEE.

A single count supports this clone. The chain combines TRBV5-6 with TRBJ1-1; no firm D call. The V gene's germline CDR1 is SGHDT and CDR2 YYEEEE. CDR3 size: 15 residues. Trimming pared 6 bases from V and 5 bases from J, leaving 20 bases between. The DNA for the CDR3 is TGTGCCAGCACCCGGCGGCCGGGGTCTGATACTGAAGCTTTCTTT. This codes for CASTRRPGSDTEAFF.

The V and J genes are TRBV13 and TRBJ2-5; D possibly corresponds to TRBD1 (6 bases). The CDR3 spans 13 residues. Per the germline V gene, CDR1 is PRHDT and CDR2 is FYEKMQ (reference sequence). Trimming stripped 1 base from V and 3 bases from J, with 6 bases between. The CDR3 nucleotides read TGTGCCAGCAGCTTAGAGGGGGAAGAGACCCAGTACTTC. Its translation: CASSLEGEETQYF.

The chain has TRBV19 and TRBJ2-7, with D perhaps TRBD1 (6 bases). The CDR3 is made up of 15 amino acids. Germline V lookup: CDR1 LNHDA, CDR2 SQIVND (reference sequence). V lost 5 bases and J 2 bases, leaving 16 bases between the germline ends. This CDR3 is CASSPRGSLTYEQYF. The DNA of the CDR3 is TGTGCCAGTAGTCCCAGGGGAAGTCTTACCTACGAGCAGTACTTC.

The chain employs TRBV5-4 and TRBJ2-2; 8 bases line up with TRBD2. The CDR3 is made up of 18 amino acids. From germline, CDR1 is SGHNT and CDR2 YYREEE (reference sequence). V dropped 5 bases and J dropped 5; count of bases not matched to a gene: 17. The CDR3 DNA is TGTGCCAGCAGTGGGACTAGTGGGGCGTCACGGCGAACCGGGGAGCTGTTTTTT. It specifies CASSGTSGASRRTGELFF.

V is TRBV18 and J is TRBJ1-1; D is undetermined. The germline gives CDR1 KGHSH, CDR2 LQKENI. V was trimmed by 0 bases and J by 0 bases, leaving 5 bases between them. The CDR3 sequence is 14 residues long. CDR3 in DNA: TGTGCCAGCTCACCACCGCCGGTGAACACTGAAGCTTTCTTT. Translating it yields CASSPPPVNTEAFF.

This clone was observed a few times. One end of the junction varies from germline; a read error may be responsible. The gene calls are TRBV7-7 and TRBJ2-7; TRBD1 matches 10 bases. The CDR3 runs 14 residues. Per the germline V gene, CDR1 is SSHAT and CDR2 is FNYEAQ (reference sequence). CDR3 sequence (DNA): TGTGCTAGCAGCCTCGGGACAGGGGCCTACGAGCAGTACTTC. Its translation: CASSLGTGAYEQYF. The full variable domain, with the rest looked up from reference TRBV7-7 and TRBJ2-7, is GAGVSQSPRYKVTKRGQDVTLRCDPISSHATLYWYQQALGQGPEFLTYFNYEAQPDKSGLPSDRFSAERPEGSISTLTIQRTEQRDSAMYRCASSLGTGAYEQYFGPGTRLTVT.

The chain recombines TRBV6-6 with TRBJ1-2; maybe TRBD1 (6 bases). Trimming removed 5 bases from V and 8 bases from J, with 18 bases in between. The CDR3 is made up of 14 amino acids. From germline, CDR1 is MNHNY and CDR2 SVGAGI (reference sequence). CDR3 bases: TGTGCCAGCAGTCCATCAGGGACAAGCAGGGGCTACACCTTC. This encodes CASSPSGTSRGYTF.

By proportion, this clone is large. The V gene is TRBV6-1, the J gene TRBJ1-2; 11 nucleotides match TRBD1. Germline CDR1 MNHNS, CDR2 SASEGT. This CDR3 spans 15 amino acids. J was trimmed by 8 bases and V by 2 bases; bases with no gene match: 7. CDR3 sequence reads: CASSEWDRGVGGYTF. CDR3 nucleotides: TGTGCCAGCAGTGAATGGGACAGGGGGGTGGGGGGCTACACCTTC.

The chain links TRBV5-1 to TRBJ1-4, with a tentative D call TRBD1 (5 bases). CDR1 and CDR2 from the germline V gene are SGHRS and YFSETQ. The V end was cut by 5 bases, the J end by 1 base, with 12 bases between. The CDR3 has 15 amino acids. CDR3 coding DNA: TGCGCCAGCAGGGCGGGACGGGGAACTAATGAAAAACTGTTTTTT. Protein: CASRAGRGTNEKLFF.